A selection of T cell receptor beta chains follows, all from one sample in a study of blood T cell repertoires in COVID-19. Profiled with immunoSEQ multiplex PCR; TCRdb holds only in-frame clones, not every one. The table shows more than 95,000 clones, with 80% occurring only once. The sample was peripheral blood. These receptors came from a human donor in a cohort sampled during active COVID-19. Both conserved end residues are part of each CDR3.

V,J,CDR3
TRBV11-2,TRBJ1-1,CASSLDQGRSEAFF
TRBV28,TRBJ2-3,CASAGQGKSTITDTQYF
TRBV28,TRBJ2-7,CASSPGSQTSYEQYF
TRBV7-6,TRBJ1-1,CASSLGQGLNTEAFF
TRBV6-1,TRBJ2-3,CASSELGQSTDTQYF
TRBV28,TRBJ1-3,CASSLRQGGNTIYF
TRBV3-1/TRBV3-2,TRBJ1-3,CASSQTAPIGNTIYF
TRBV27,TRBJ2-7,CAVARGDSAYEQYF
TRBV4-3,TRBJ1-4,CASSQVARANEKLFF
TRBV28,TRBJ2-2,CASSLGGSGLVNTGELFF
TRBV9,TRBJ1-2,CASKRTSSPAVNYGYTF
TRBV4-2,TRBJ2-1,CASSLIKEHEQFF
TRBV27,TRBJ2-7,CASRLKAGASYEQYF
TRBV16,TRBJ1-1,CASSHEKPQFIMGGSAFF
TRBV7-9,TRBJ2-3,CASSPGQGIDTQYF
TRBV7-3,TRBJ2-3,CASSPGHTDTQYF
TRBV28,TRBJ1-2,CASSSGTGLKKNGYTF
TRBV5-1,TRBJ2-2,CASSLVEVGELFF
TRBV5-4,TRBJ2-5,CASSAGLEATTQYF
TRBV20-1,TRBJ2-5,CSARLQETQYF
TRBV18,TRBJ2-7,CASSPATGDHEQYF
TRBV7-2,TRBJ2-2,CASSRGAPMAGELFF